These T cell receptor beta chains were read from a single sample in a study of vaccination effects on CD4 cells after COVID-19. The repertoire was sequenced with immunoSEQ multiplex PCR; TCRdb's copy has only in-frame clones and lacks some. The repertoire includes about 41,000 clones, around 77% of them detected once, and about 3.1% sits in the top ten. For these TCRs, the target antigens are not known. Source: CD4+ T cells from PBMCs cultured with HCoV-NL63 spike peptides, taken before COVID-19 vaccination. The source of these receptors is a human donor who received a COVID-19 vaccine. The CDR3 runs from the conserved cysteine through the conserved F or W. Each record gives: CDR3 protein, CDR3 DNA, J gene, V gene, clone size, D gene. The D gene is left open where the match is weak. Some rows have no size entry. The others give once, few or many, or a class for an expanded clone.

CDR3: CASSQGGPLAFQETQYF; DNA: TGTGCCAGCAGCCAAGGAGGGCCCCTAGCGTTCCAAGAGACCCAGTACTTC; J: TRBJ2-5; V: TRBV3-1/TRBV3-2; size: -; D: -
CDR3: CASSEGRVNEKLFF; DNA: TGTGCCAGCAGTGAAGGCAGAGTTAATGAAAAACTGTTTTTT; J: TRBJ1-4; V: TRBV6-1; size: -; D: -
CDR3: CASGVYNEQFF; DNA: TGTGCCAGCGGCGTGTACAATGAGCAGTTCTTC; J: TRBJ2-1; V: TRBV2; size: once; D: -
CDR3: CASSPSGAITDTQYF; DNA: TGTGCCAGCAGCCCTAGCGGGGCCATCACAGATACGCAGTATTTT; J: TRBJ2-3; V: TRBV7-3; size: -; D: TRBD2
CDR3: CASSFREGGHNEQFF; DNA: TGTGCCAGCAGCTTCCGGGAGGGGGGCCACAATGAGCAGTTCTTC; J: TRBJ2-1; V: TRBV7-9; size: -; D: TRBD2
CDR3: CASGQWGAGANVLTF; DNA: TGTGCCAGCGGTCAGTGGGGGGCTGGGGCCAACGTCCTGACTTTC; J: TRBJ2-6; V: TRBV6-5; size: once; D: -
CDR3: CASSQWNGQGISYNEQFF; DNA: TGCGCCAGCAGCCAATGGAATGGACAGGGGATCTCCTACAATGAGCAGTTCTTC; J: TRBJ2-1; V: TRBV5-1; size: -; D: TRBD1
CDR3: CAWSTPLRLRVRDYGYTF; DNA: TGTGCCTGGAGTACCCCTTTGAGGTTACGGGTTCGCGACTATGGCTACACCTTC; J: TRBJ1-2; V: TRBV30; size: -; D: -
CDR3: CASSSLAGQETQYF; DNA: TGTGCCAGCAGCTCACTAGCGGGCCAAGAGACCCAGTACTTC; J: TRBJ2-5; V: TRBV7-9; size: -; D: TRBD2
CDR3: CASSLEAGGQPQHF; DNA: TGCGCCAGCAGCTTGGAGGCAGGGGGGCAGCCCCAGCATTTT; J: TRBJ1-5; V: TRBV5-1; size: -; D: TRBD1
CDR3: CASSGGTSGGLQETQYF; DNA: TGTGCCAGCAGCGGCGGGACTAGCGGGGGGTTACAAGAGACCCAGTACTTC; J: TRBJ2-5; V: TRBV9; size: -; D: TRBD2
CDR3: CASSLVQAEGGTQYF; DNA: TGCGCCAGCAGCTTGGTACAGGCTGAGGGGGGAACCCAGTACTTC; J: TRBJ2-5; V: TRBV5-1; size: few; D: -
CDR3: CASSRTINNSPLHF; DNA: TGTGCCAGCAGTCGCACAATTAATAATTCACCCCTCCACTTT; J: TRBJ1-6; V: TRBV27; size: few; D: -
CDR3: CASRVGQNTEAFF; DNA: TGTGCCAGCAGAGTTGGACAGAACACTGAAGCTTTCTTT; J: TRBJ1-1; V: TRBV2; size: few; D: -
CDR3: CASSLTSGYNEQFF; DNA: TGTGCCAGCAGCTTAACGTCGGGGTACAATGAGCAGTTCTTC; J: TRBJ2-1; V: TRBV7-3; size: -; D: -
CDR3: CASSQLRQGQFF; DNA: TGTGCCAGCAGCCAGCTTCGACAGGGGCAGTTCTTC; J: TRBJ2-1; V: TRBV14; size: -; D: TRBD1
CDR3: CATSRDRDSQETQYF; DNA: TGTGCCACCAGCAGAGATAGGGACAGCCAAGAGACCCAGTACTTC; J: TRBJ2-5; V: TRBV15; size: -; D: TRBD1
CDR3: CASLPGQAYNEQFF; DNA: TGTGCCAGCCTGCCGGGACAGGCCTACAATGAGCAGTTCTTC; J: TRBJ2-1; V: TRBV2; size: -; D: TRBD1
CDR3: CASSLAVGKSTDTQYF; DNA: TGTGCCAGCAGCTTAGCGGTTGGGAAGAGCACAGATACGCAGTATTTT; J: TRBJ2-3; V: TRBV7-2; size: -; D: -
CDR3: CATSDAASYGYTF; DNA: TGTGCCACCAGTGATGCAGCAAGCTATGGCTACACCTTC; J: TRBJ1-2; V: TRBV24-1; size: -; D: -
CDR3: CASSKAVGNQPQHF; DNA: TGTGCCAGCAGCAAAGCTGTCGGGAATCAGCCCCAGCATTTT; J: TRBJ1-5; V: TRBV21-1; size: -; D: -
CDR3: CASSFRGARRETQYF; DNA: TGTGCCAGCAGTTTCCGCGGGGCTAGGAGAGAGACCCAGTACTTC; J: TRBJ2-5; V: TRBV27; size: -; D: -
CDR3: CASSLGAGLFYGYTF; DNA: TGTGCCAGCAGCTTGGGCGCGGGGCTTTTCTATGGCTACACCTTC; J: TRBJ1-2; V: TRBV5-8; size: -; D: -
CDR3: CASSEDREAFF; DNA: TGCGCCAGCAGTGAGGACCGGGAAGCTTTCTTT; J: TRBJ1-1; V: TRBV10-1; size: -; D: -
CDR3: CASSAGRIGLRHNEQFF; DNA: TGTGCCAGCAGCGCTGGGCGGATAGGACTACGCCACAATGAGCAGTTCTTC; J: TRBJ2-1; V: TRBV9; size: -; D: -
CDR3: CSVESGVGDGYTF; DNA: TGCAGCGTTGAATCTGGGGTGGGAGATGGCTACACCTTC; J: TRBJ1-2; V: TRBV29-1; size: -; D: -
CDR3: CASSLGTSGASGELFF; DNA: TGTGCCAGCAGCTTGGGGACTAGCGGGGCGTCCGGGGAGCTGTTTTTT; J: TRBJ2-2; V: TRBV11-3; size: -; D: TRBD2
CDR3: CASSLKSVGGGAQETQYF; DNA: TGTGCCAGCAGCTTAAAATCGGTAGGCGGGGGAGCACAAGAGACCCAGTACTTC; J: TRBJ2-5; V: TRBV11-2; size: -; D: TRBD2
CDR3: CASSYSSWQGVGGELFF; DNA: TGTGCCAGCAGTTACTCGAGCTGGCAGGGCGTTGGCGGGGAGCTGTTTTTT; J: TRBJ2-2; V: TRBV6-2/TRBV6-3; size: few; D: -
CDR3: CASSQDVAGGRNEQFF; DNA: TGTGCCAGCAGCCAAGATGTAGCGGGGGGGCGCAATGAGCAGTTCTTC; J: TRBJ2-1; V: TRBV4-2; size: once; D: TRBD2
CDR3: CASSSRTGLSSYNSPLHF; DNA: TGTGCCAGCAGCTCGCGGACAGGGTTGAGCTCCTATAATTCACCCCTCCACTTT; J: TRBJ1-6; V: TRBV5-6; size: -; D: TRBD1
CDR3: CASSFQETQYF; DNA: TGCGCCAGCAGCTTTCAAGAGACCCAGTACTTC; J: TRBJ2-5; V: TRBV5-1; size: -; D: -
CDR3: CSVGGRSSEAFF; DNA: TGCAGCGTTGGGGGTAGATCCTCTGAAGCTTTCTTT; J: TRBJ1-1; V: TRBV29-1; size: -; D: -
CDR3: CASSAGTGYGYTF; DNA: TGTGCCAGCAGCGCAGGAACCGGCTATGGCTACACCTTC; J: TRBJ1-2; V: TRBV6-5; size: -; D: -
CDR3: CASRNTGQGYNEQFF; DNA: TGCGCCAGCAGAAATACGGGACAGGGCTACAATGAGCAGTTCTTC; J: TRBJ2-1; V: TRBV10-2; size: -; D: TRBD1
CDR3: CASSYSRGEKLFF; DNA: TGTGCCAGCAGTTACTCGAGAGGTGAAAAACTGTTTTTT; J: TRBJ1-4; V: TRBV6-5; size: -; D: -
CDR3: CASSEQSTDTQYF; DNA: TGTGCCAGCAGTGAACAGAGCACAGATACGCAGTATTTT; J: TRBJ2-3; V: TRBV6-1; size: once; D: -
CDR3: CASSTIGSKRSTEAFF; DNA: TGTGCCAGCTCAACCATAGGATCAAAGCGGAGCACTGAAGCTTTCTTT; J: TRBJ1-1; V: TRBV18; size: few; D: -
CDR3: CAWSVQGGQPQHF; DNA: TGTGCCTGGAGTGTACAAGGGGGGCAGCCCCAGCATTTT; J: TRBJ1-5; V: TRBV30; size: few; D: -
CDR3: CASSLEGVTGELFF; DNA: TGCGCCAGCAGCCTGGAAGGTGTCACCGGGGAGCTGTTTTTT; J: TRBJ2-2; V: TRBV5-1; size: -; D: -
CDR3: CASSPLRQSYGYTF; DNA: TGTGCCAGCTCACCATTGAGACAGAGCTATGGCTACACCTTC; J: TRBJ1-2; V: TRBV18; size: few; D: -
CDR3: CASSLTGVSPNQPQHF; DNA: TGTGCCAGCAGCTTGACAGGGGTTAGCCCCAATCAGCCCCAGCATTTT; J: TRBJ1-5; V: TRBV7-2; size: -; D: TRBD1
CDR3: CASSIGVNYGYTF; DNA: TGTGCCAGTAGTATCGGGGTAAACTATGGCTACACCTTC; J: TRBJ1-2; V: TRBV19; size: -; D: -
CDR3: CASSVLAGVQETQYF; DNA: TGTGCCAGCAGCGTACTAGCGGGGGTGCAAGAGACCCAGTACTTC; J: TRBJ2-5; V: TRBV7-2; size: once; D: TRBD2
CDR3: CASSLSRDTNYNEQFF; DNA: TGCGCCAGCAGCTTGAGTAGGGACACCAACTACAATGAGCAGTTCTTC; J: TRBJ2-1; V: TRBV5-1; size: -; D: -
CDR3: CASTEGLNTEAFF; DNA: TGTGCCAGCACCGAGGGGCTGAACACTGAAGCTTTCTTT; J: TRBJ1-1; V: TRBV2; size: -; D: -
CDR3: CASSPTGIRSGNTIYF; DNA: TGTGCCAGCTCACCAACAGGGATCCGCTCTGGAAACACCATATATTTT; J: TRBJ1-3; V: TRBV18; size: -; D: -
CDR3: CASSNSPPGYSAGNTIYF; DNA: TGCGCCAGCAGTAACAGTCCTCCAGGGTATTCTGCTGGAAACACCATATATTTT; J: TRBJ1-3; V: TRBV5-1; size: -; D: -
CDR3: CASSPDTGGYGYTF; DNA: TGTGCCAGCAGTCCTGACACGGGTGGCTATGGCTACACCTTC; J: TRBJ1-2; V: TRBV2; size: -; D: -
CDR3: CASSHRPPASGGYNEQFF; DNA: TGCGCCAGCAGCCATCGCCCACCCGCTAGCGGGGGCTACAATGAGCAGTTCTTC; J: TRBJ2-1; V: TRBV4-1; size: -; D: TRBD2
CDR3: CSANRETGYTF; DNA: TGCAGTGCAAACAGGGAGACAGGCTACACCTTC; J: TRBJ1-2; V: TRBV20-1; size: -; D: -
CDR3: CATSTDLGTQYF; DNA: TGTGCCACCAGTACGGACTTAGGTACGCAGTATTTT; J: TRBJ2-3; V: TRBV24-1; size: -; D: -
CDR3: CASSPGSGETQYF; DNA: TGTGCCAGCAGTCCAGGGTCAGGGGAGACCCAGTACTTC; J: TRBJ2-5; V: TRBV7-3; size: once; D: -